Shown below are 12 T cell receptor beta chains from a single sample sequenced in a study of T cell changes during pregnancy in multiple sclerosis. TCRdb's copy holds only in-frame clones and misses some; the assay was immunoSEQ multiplex PCR. The table records just over 65,000 clones, more than 80% of them present only once. The specimen comprised peripheral blood, sampled in the second trimester of pregnancy. These receptor sequences come from a female donor with multiple sclerosis, enrolled in a pregnancy study.

CDR3 loop: CASSRVGGRDTQYF. The CDR3 DNA follows: TGCGCCAGCAGCCGGGTGGGGGGGCGAGATACGCAGTATTTT. The gene calls are TRBV5-1 and TRBJ2-3; D possibly corresponds to TRBD2 (7 bases). V lost 4 bases to trimming and J lost 5 bases, with 14 bases between them. The germline CDR1 and CDR2 sequences are SGHRS and YFSETQ. The CDR3 has 14 residues.

The chain couples TRBV28 to TRBJ1-6; D possibly corresponds to TRBD1 (6 bases). The CDR3 consists of 16 residues. CDR1 and CDR2 from the germline V gene are MDHEN and SYDVKM. V was clipped by 5 bases and J by 5 bases, with 16 bases between them. CDR3 coding DNA: TGTGCCAGCAGTCAACAGGGCTTAGGAAATAATTCACCCCTCCACTTT. Translated, it gives CASSQQGLGNNSPLHF.

The chain carries TRBV5-4 and TRBJ2-7, with D hard to call. CDR3 length: 13 residues. Trimming removed 3 bases at V and 2 bases at J, with 9 bases between. Looked up from germline, CDR1 is SGHNT and CDR2 is YYREEE (reference sequence). CDR3 sequence reads: CASSYVGTYEQYF. The CDR3 nucleotides read TGTGCCAGCAGCTACGTCGGTACCTACGAGCAGTACTTC.

This chain connects TRBV10-2 to TRBJ2-2; 8 nucleotides match TRBD1. The germline V gene has CDR1 WSHSY and CDR2 SAAADI. The CDR3 runs 14 residues. With 2 bases clipped from V and 6 bases from J, the junction kept 2 bases outside the gene matches. The CDR3 sequence is CASSEHRGAGELFF. In DNA form, the CDR3 reads TGCGCCAGCAGTGAGCACAGGGGGGCCGGGGAGCTGTTTTTT.

The chain carries TRBV7-2 and TRBJ2-5; 8 bases are shared with TRBD2. Trimming removed 1 base from V and 1 base from J; junction bases left unmatched: 8. CDR1 and CDR2 (germline): SGHTA, FQGNSA. This CDR3 has 17 amino acids. The CDR3 sequence is CASSLGLPAGAQETQYF. In DNA form, the CDR3 reads TGTGCCAGCAGCTTAGGTCTACCAGCGGGAGCCCAAGAGACCCAGTACTTC.

The V and J genes are TRBV12-5 and TRBJ2-2, with D perhaps TRBD2 (6 bases). Germline CDR1 reads LGHNT; CDR2 reads FRNRAP. Trimming took off 8 bases at V and 5 bases at J, with 15 bases between the two ends. The CDR3 totals 14 residues. CDR3 sequence (DNA): TGTGCTAGTCCCGGGGTGCGGGGAACCGGGGAGCTGTTTTTT. Translation: CASPGVRGTGELFF.

The V gene is TRBV7-3, the J gene TRBJ2-1, with TRBD1 matching over 9 bases. Germline loops: CDR1 SGHTA, CDR2 FQGTGA. Trimming cost V 5 bases and J 7 bases; bases outside gene matches: 3. The CDR3 sequence is 13 residues long. The CDR3 spells CASSPGTGNEQFF. In DNA, the CDR3 is TGTGCCAGCAGCCCCGGGACAGGGAATGAGCAGTTCTTC.

This rearrangement joins TRBV10-3 to TRBJ1-2; TRBD1 matches at 10 bases. Germline V gives CDR1 ENHRY, CDR2 SYGVKD. The V segment lost 7 bases and the J segment 5 bases; nucleotides outside the gene matches: 10. The CDR3 length is 15 residues. The CDR3 reads CAITGVGQGTYGYTF. CDR3 sequence (DNA): TGTGCCATCACTGGAGTGGGACAGGGGACTTATGGCTACACCTTC.

The chain couples TRBV7-9 to TRBJ1-6; possible D gene TRBD1, 5 bases. Germline values: CDR1 SEHNR, CDR2 FQNEAQ (reference sequence). The V gene lost 4 bases and the J gene lost 8 bases, with 9 bases spanning the gap. This CDR3 has 13 amino acids. The CDR3 is CASSSLGDSPLHF. CDR3 bases: TGTGCCAGCAGCTCGCTAGGGGATTCACCCCTCCACTTT.

This chain joins TRBV7-6 and TRBJ2-2; TRBD2 might be the D (6 bases). Trimming shortened V by 3 bases and J by 2 bases, and 16 bases separated the two germline ends. There are 17 residues in the CDR3. In germline, CDR1 is SGHVS, CDR2 FNYEAQ. The CDR3 reads CASSFFSVAVNTGELFF. In DNA form, the CDR3 reads TGTGCCAGCAGCTTTTTTTCGGTAGCGGTAAACACCGGGGAGCTGTTTTTT.

The V call is TRBV7-9, the J call TRBJ1-4; 7 nucleotides line up with TRBD1. V trimming: 3 bases; J trimming: 0 bases; junction bases outside the gene matches: 4. Germline V gives CDR1 SEHNR, CDR2 FQNEAQ (reference sequence). The CDR3 loop spans 16 amino acids. The CDR3 nucleotides read TGTGCCAGCAGCTTGGGGGACAGTTCAACTAATGAAAAACTGTTTTTT. Translated, it gives CASSLGDSSTNEKLFF.

In this sample, this clone turned up many times. The chain couples TRBV19 to TRBJ1-1, with TRBD1 matching over 7 bases. With V trimmed by 5 bases and J by 7 bases, 13 bases remained unmatched. The length of the CDR3 is 15 residues. Germline CDR1 reads LNHDA; CDR2 reads SQIVND (reference sequence). In DNA form, the CDR3 reads TGTGCCAGTAGTCGGAGAGGGGGCTGGAGCGGTGAAGCTTTCTTT. Translation: CASSRRGGWSGEAFF. The full variable domain, completed using reference TRBV19 and TRBJ1-1, is DGGITQSPKYLFRKEGQNVTLSCEQNLNHDAMYWYRQDPGQGLRLIYYSQIVNDFQKGDIAEGYSVSREKKESFPLTVTSAQKNPTAFYLCASSRRGGWSGEAFFGQGTRLTVV.